This T cell receptor beta chain was documented in a study of identical twins. Broader study findings: Conclusions were drawn cross-sectionally by statistical analysis, without following the same donors. With beta out-of-frame sequences, excess sharing by twins was weaker.

The CDR3 runs 11 residues. V was pared by 3 bases and J by 8 bases, with 8 bases between. Germline assignment: CDR1 DFQATT and CDR2 SNEGSKA (reference sequence). Only a few counts were recorded for this clonotype. What it recognizes is unknown. TCRdb reprocessed the 5' RACE reads with MiXCR, giving one entry per CDR3 protein. The sample lists over 600,000 distinct CDR3 sequences; 21% were seen once. Separately, the same data were catalogued under a study of T cells expressing NK-cell markers. This second study notes: In a group of about 6 donors, dominant NKG2C+ clonotypes represented about 1.0-8% of CD8+ T cells.

This sequence joins TRBV20-1 and TRBJ2-1; the D is unclear. This TCR was sampled from a woman aged 18-29 years in good health. Specimen: PBMCs. The CDR3 nucleotides read TGCAGTGCTAGGGGCGACCATGAGCAGTTCTTC. Translation: CSARGDHEQFF.